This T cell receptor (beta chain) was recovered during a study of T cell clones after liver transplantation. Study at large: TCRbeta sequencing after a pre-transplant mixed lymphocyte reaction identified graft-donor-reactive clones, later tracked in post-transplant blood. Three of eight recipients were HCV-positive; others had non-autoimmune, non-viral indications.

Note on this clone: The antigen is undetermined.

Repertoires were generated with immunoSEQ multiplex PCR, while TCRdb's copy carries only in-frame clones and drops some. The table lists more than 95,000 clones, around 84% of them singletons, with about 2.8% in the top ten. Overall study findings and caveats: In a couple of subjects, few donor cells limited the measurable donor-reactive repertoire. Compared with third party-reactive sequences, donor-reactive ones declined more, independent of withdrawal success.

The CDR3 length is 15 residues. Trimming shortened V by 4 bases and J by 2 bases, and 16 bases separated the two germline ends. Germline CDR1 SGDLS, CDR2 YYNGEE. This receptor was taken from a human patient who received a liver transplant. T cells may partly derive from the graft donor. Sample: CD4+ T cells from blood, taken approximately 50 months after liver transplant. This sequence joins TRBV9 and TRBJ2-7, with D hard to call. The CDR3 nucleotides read TGTGCCAGCAGCCCCCAGGTGGGCAGAGCCTACGAGCAGTACTTC. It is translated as CASSPQVGRAYEQYF.